The sequence of this T cell receptor beta chain was determined in a study of identical twins. TCRdb re-derived calls from the 5' RACE reads in MiXCR, one entry per CDR3 protein. Of about 190,000 distinct CDR3 sequences in the sample, approximately 16% were seen once. The CDR3 has 14 amino acids. Per the germline V gene, CDR1 is SGHRS and CDR2 is YFSETQ. Trimming cost V 3 bases and J 10 bases; bases outside gene matches: 9. The sample was also reused in another study, on T cells expressing NK-cell markers.

J is TRBJ1-2 and V is TRBV5-1, with TRBD1 matching over 10 bases. The sample taken for sequencing was CD8+ T cells sorted from blood. The TCR comes from a woman between 18 and 29 years old in good health. This CDR3 reads CASSYDRGRAHYTF. The CDR3 bases are TGCGCCAGCAGCTACGACAGGGGGCGGGCTCACTACACCTTC.